The sequence of this T cell receptor (beta chain) was determined in a study of T-cell memory formation after mild COVID-19. The overall study: TCR clustering was largely donor specific.

5'RACE with constant-segment primers built TCRalpha and TCRbeta cDNA libraries with UMIs. TCRdb reprocessed the 5' RACE reads via MiXCR and lists one record per CDR3 protein. The sample holds some 290,000 distinct CDR3 sequences; 15% to 20% are singletons and the top ten take approximately 25%. This clonotype was counted between two and nine times. Its target is not known. General study findings and limits: Pre-infection memory held some responding clones, suggesting pre-existing cross-reactive T cells responded. While clones contracting from day 15 to 85 were balanced between CD4 and CD8, later expanders leaned CD4+.

Germline V gene sequence: CDR1 SEHNR, CDR2 FQNEAQ (reference sequence). Trimming cost V 4 bases and J 3 bases, with 19 bases left between them. The CDR3 length is 17 residues. This receptor was identified in a man between 18 and 35 years old who had mild COVID-19 (a few samples of this study predate the infection). Cell type and time point are not known. The rearrangement links TRBV7-9 to TRBJ2-1; maybe TRBD1 (7 bases). The sample comprised PBMCs or a T cell subset sorted from them (not recorded which). As DNA, the CDR3 is TGTGCCAGCAGCTCGCCCCGATGGAGGGGGCACTACAATGAGCAGTTCTTC. Amino acid sequence: CASSSPRWRGHYNEQFF.